Listed here are 32 T cell receptor beta chains from one sample, sequenced in a study of cytomegalovirus exposure and HLA in healthy donors. The study ran its PCR with 60 Vbeta and 13 Jbeta primers. The method was immunoSEQ multiplex PCR; TCRdb's version includes in-frame clones alone and lacks a portion of them. This table holds about 140,000 clones, roughly 76% found once. The sequenced sample was PBMCs. The receptors shown here come from a female donor in good health and CMV-seronegative.

This chain links TRBV15 with TRBJ2-3; TRBD2 is a possible D gene (6 bases). CDR1 LNHNV and CDR2 YYDKDF come from the germline V gene (reference sequence). V was trimmed by 0 bases and J by 9 bases, leaving 10 bases between them. The CDR3 has 13 residues. CDR3 coding DNA: TGTGCCACCAGCAGAGATCCGGGGGAAACGCAGTATTTT. It specifies CATSRDPGETQYF. Supplemented by reference TRBV15 and TRBJ2-3, the full variable domain reads DAMVIQNPRYQVTQFGKPVTLSCSQTLNHNVMYWYQQKSSQAPKLLFHYYDKDFNNEADTPDNFQSRRPNTSFCFLDIRSPGLGDTAMYLCATSRDPGETQYFGPGTRLTVL.

The genes are TRBV6-1 and TRBJ1-3, with 11 bases identical to TRBD1. Germline trimming cut 2 bases from V and 7 bases from J; bases unmatched to any gene: 7. CDR3 length equals 16 residues. Per germline, CDR1 MNHNS and CDR2 SASEGT. CDR3 nucleotides: TGTGCCAGCAGTGAAAGATTGGGACAGGGGGGGAACACCATATATTTT. It specifies CASSERLGQGGNTIYF.

This chain joins TRBV5-6 and TRBJ2-1; TRBD2 matches 11 bases. Germline V gene data show CDR1 as SGHDT and CDR2 as YYEEEE. The CDR3 is 17 residues long. V was pared by 1 base and J by 5 bases, with 8 bases of the junction left unmatched. This CDR3 reads CASSLTSGRGEDNEQFF. The CDR3 DNA follows: TGTGCCAGCAGCTTGACTAGCGGGAGAGGAGAGGACAATGAGCAGTTCTTC.

The chain links TRBV7-9 to TRBJ1-1, with 9 bases matching TRBD1. The CDR3 spans 14 residues. Germline values: CDR1 SEHNR, CDR2 FQNEAQ (reference sequence). Trimming removed 5 bases from V and 7 bases from J; junction bases left unmatched: 8. The CDR3 coding sequence is TGTGCCAGCAGCCAGACAGGGGGGGGTATTGAAGCTTTCTTT. Translated, it gives CASSQTGGGIEAFF.

The CDR3, as DNA: TGTGCCAGTAGTACTCATAGCGGGAGGGACTACGAGCAGTACTTC. This translates into CASSTHSGRDYEQYF. The J gene is TRBJ2-7, the V gene TRBV19; 11 bases fit TRBD2. After removal of 4 bases from V and 3 bases from J, the junction contained 5 bases not matched to a gene. From germline, CDR1 is LNHDA and CDR2 SQIVND (reference sequence). The CDR3 extends over 15 amino acids.

The genes are TRBV30 and TRBJ2-7; possible D gene TRBD1, 5 bases. This CDR3 is 14 amino acids long. The germline V gene encodes CDR1 GTSNPN and CDR2 SVGIG (reference sequence). The ends were cut back, 0 bases at V and 3 bases at J, with 12 bases in the middle. CDR3 DNA: TGTGCCTGGAGTGTAAATCAGGGCTACTACGAGCAGTACTTC. It is translated as CAWSVNQGYYEQYF.

This clone was picked up a small number of times. V and J are TRBV6-4 and TRBJ1-2; the D is unclear. Trimming shortened V by 3 bases and J by 2 bases, and 7 bases separated the two germline ends. Germline-derived CDR1 and CDR2 are MRHNA and SNTAGT. The CDR3 contains 13 residues. As DNA, the CDR3 is TGTGCCAGCAGTGAGGGCGTAAACTATGGCTACACCTTC. As protein: CASSEGVNYGYTF.

The chain links TRBV19 to TRBJ2-3; 13 positions agree with TRBD2. With V trimmed by 0 bases and J by 6 bases, 9 bases remained unmatched. CDR1 LNHDA and CDR2 SQIVND come from the germline V gene (reference sequence). The CDR3 is 18 residues long. CDR3 nucleotide sequence: TGTGCCAGTAGTATAGATCTAGTCGGGACTAGCGGGACGGATACGCAGTATTTT. This sequence encodes CASSIDLVGTSGTDTQYF.

A few counts support this clone. V usage is TRBV13 and J usage is TRBJ2-7; TRBD2 matches 7 bases. CDR3 length: 16 residues. V trimming: 4 bases; J trimming: 2 bases; junction bases outside the gene matches: 11. Germline CDR1 is PRHDT and CDR2 is FYEKMQ (reference sequence). CDR3 residues: CASSSRQLGLTYEQYF. The CDR3 DNA reads as TGTGCCAGCAGCTCCCGTCAGCTGGGACTAACCTACGAGCAGTACTTC.

The chain employs TRBV29-1 and TRBJ2-5; 7 nucleotides align to TRBD1. CDR3 length: 13 residues. Per the germline V gene, CDR1 is SQVTM and CDR2 is ANQGSEA. Unmatched junction bases numbered 9, after V lost 6 bases and J lost 5 bases. In nucleotides, the CDR3 is TGCAGCGTCATTCGAGGGGGCGGGGAGACCCAGTACTTC. Translation: CSVIRGGGETQYF.

In this sample, this clone turned up once. V gene TRBV28 combines with J gene TRBJ1-3, with D unresolved. This CDR3 contains 14 residues. Germline CDR1 and CDR2: MDHEN and SYDVKM. The V and J ends lost 8 bases and 0 bases respectively, with 11 bases between them. The DNA of the CDR3 is TGTGCCAGCTCCGCAGTCGACTCTGGAAACACCATATATTTT. Protein product: CASSAVDSGNTIYF.

This clone was counted once. The rearrangement links TRBV6-1 to TRBJ2-7, with D uncertain. Per germline, CDR1 MNHNS and CDR2 SASEGT. The CDR3 sequence is 11 residues long. Trimming stripped 3 bases from V and 5 bases from J, with 5 bases between. CDR3 DNA sequence: TGTGCCAGCAGTGATATAAACGAGCAGTACTTC. Encoded protein: CASSDINEQYF.

This rearrangement joins TRBV5-4 to TRBJ2-5; D not certain. Trimming took off 2 bases at V and 4 bases at J, with 3 bases between the two ends. The CDR3 totals 11 residues. The germline CDR1 and CDR2 sequences are SGHNT and YYREEE (reference sequence). CDR3 amino acids: CASSFRETQYF. The CDR3 DNA sequence: TGTGCCAGCAGCTTTAGAGAGACCCAGTACTTC.

This sequence joins TRBV5-4 and TRBJ2-3; a weak D match, TRBD1 (5 bases). The V and J ends lost 1 base and 3 bases respectively, with 12 bases between them. Germline-derived CDR1 and CDR2 are SGHNT and YYREEE (reference sequence). CDR3 length: 15 residues. The CDR3 loop reads CASSLSGQVTDTQYF. For the CDR3, the DNA is TGTGCCAGCAGCTTGTCAGGGCAGGTGACAGATACGCAGTATTTT.

The chain links TRBV27 to TRBJ2-5; 9 bases match TRBD2. The CDR3 totals 13 residues. Germline V gives CDR1 MNHEY, CDR2 SMNVEV (reference sequence). V shed 3 bases, J shed 4 bases, and the junction held 0 bases outside the gene matches. In DNA form, the CDR3 reads TGTGCCAGCAGTTTGCGGGAGGGAGAGACCCAGTACTTC. Its translation: CASSLREGETQYF.

This clone came up a few times. The gene calls are TRBV5-4 and TRBJ2-5, with TRBD2 matching 10 bases. The CDR3 covers 15 residues. The J segment lost 5 bases and the V segment lost 0 bases, leaving 4 bases of the junction unmatched. Germline V gene sequence: CDR1 SGHNT, CDR2 YYREEE (reference sequence). The CDR3, as DNA: TGTGCCAGCAGCTTGGCCGGGACTAGCGCCGAGACCCAGTACTTC. Its translation: CASSLAGTSAETQYF.

The V gene is TRBV9, the J gene TRBJ1-4; possible D gene TRBD1, 6 bases. Germline CDR1 SGDLS, CDR2 YYNGEE. Trimming pared 0 bases from V and 2 bases from J, leaving 8 bases between. The CDR3 is made up of 15 amino acids. CDR3 DNA sequence: TGTGCCAGCAGCGTAGAGAGGGGGACTAATGAAAAACTGTTTTTT. It specifies CASSVERGTNEKLFF.

This clone was seen a handful of times. The V gene is TRBV6-5, the J gene TRBJ1-2; tentatively, D is TRBD1 (6 bases). CDR3 length: 13 amino acids. From germline, CDR1 is MNHEY and CDR2 SVGAGI. V lost 7 bases to trimming and J lost 4 bases, with 13 bases between them. CDR3 DNA: TGTGCCAGCACTCCGACAGGATCCTATGGCTACACCTTC. Translation: CASTPTGSYGYTF.

This chain connects TRBV5-3 to TRBJ2-7; TRBD2 aligns across 8 bases. TRBV5-3 belongs to the ORF category, with a function that is uncertain. The CDR3 totals 15 residues. V dropped 7 bases and J dropped 3; count of bases not matched to a gene: 12. CDR3 bases: TGTGCCAGACCGGGCCTTAGCGGGAACCTCTACGAGCAGTACTTC. It translates to CARPGLSGNLYEQYF.

Regarding this clone: Since the CDR3 does not end with the conserved phenylalanine or tryptophan, this likely comes from a read error. In DNA form, the CDR3 reads TGCAGCGTTGGACTAGCGGCGAGCACAGATACGCAGTATGTT. Translation gives CSVGLAASTDTQYV. This chain links TRBV29-1 with TRBJ2-3; the match to TRBD2 covers 9 bases. Germline CDR1 SQVTM, CDR2 ANQGSEA. V lost 4 bases to trimming and J lost 0 bases; unmatched junction nucleotides: 2. The CDR3 length is 14 residues.

The rearrangement joins TRBV7-8 to TRBJ2-7, with 14 bases lining up with TRBD2. The CDR3 runs to 15 residues. The ends lost 5 bases at V and 7 bases at J; junction bases unmatched: 7. CDR1 and CDR2 (germline): SGHVS, FQNEAQ. The CDR3 sequence: CASSNRGTSGREQYF. Here the CDR3 DNA reads TGTGCCAGCAGCAATCGTGGGACTAGCGGGAGAGAGCAGTACTTC.

The chain links TRBV28 to TRBJ2-7; D is unclear. The V gene lost 2 bases and the J gene lost 9 bases, with 14 bases spanning the gap. CDR1 MDHEN and CDR2 SYDVKM come from the germline V gene. The CDR3 extends over 13 amino acids. The CDR3 protein is CASSLLPGQTQYF. In DNA, the CDR3 is TGTGCCAGCAGTTTACTACCGGGTCAGACGCAGTACTTC.

The chain has TRBV27 and TRBJ2-2; 11 bases match TRBD2. V shed 7 bases, J shed 1 base, and the junction held 8 bases outside the gene matches. This CDR3 contains 17 residues. The germline V gene encodes CDR1 MNHEY and CDR2 SMNVEV (reference sequence). For the CDR3, the DNA is TGTGCCAGCACCTTCCCCGGGACTAGCGGGAACACCGGGGAGCTGTTTTTT. Encoded protein: CASTFPGTSGNTGELFF.

J is TRBJ2-7 and V is TRBV18, with D maybe TRBD1 (7 bases). Trimming shortened V by 3 bases and J by 3 bases, and 12 bases separated the two germline ends. There are 14 residues in the CDR3. Per germline, CDR1 KGHSH and CDR2 LQKENI. The CDR3 DNA reads TGTGCCAGCTCACCCTCAGGGGGAGGCTACGAGCAGTACTTC. Translation gives CASSPSGGGYEQYF.

CDR3 region: CASSPTGAQANYGYTF. The CDR3 nucleotides read TGTGCCAGCAGCCCTACAGGGGCCCAAGCTAACTATGGCTACACCTTC. The chain links TRBV14 to TRBJ1-2; 7 positions match TRBD1. In germline, CDR1 is SGHDN, CDR2 FVKESK. There are 16 residues in the CDR3. V lost 4 bases, J lost 0 bases, and 8 bases stayed unmatched. Full variable domain (missing parts from reference TRBV14 and TRBJ1-2): EAGVTQFPSHSVIEKGQTVTLRCDPISGHDNLYWYRRVMGKEIKFLLHFVKESKQDESGMPNNRFLAERTGGTYSTLKVQPAELEDSGVYFCASSPTGAQANYGYTFGSGTRLTVV.

J is TRBJ2-4 and V is TRBV7-3; 8 bases map to TRBD1. Germline trimming cut 6 bases from V and 8 bases from J; bases unmatched to any gene: 6. This CDR3 is 13 amino acids long. Germline V gives CDR1 SGHTA, CDR2 FQGTGA. The CDR3 coding sequence is TGTGCCAGCAGGTTTCCAGGGGGCGACATTCAGTACTTC. It codes for CASRFPGGDIQYF.

The chain employs TRBV4-1 and TRBJ1-4, with a possible D match to TRBD1 (6 bases). V lost 4 bases and J lost 3, with 9 bases in between. The CDR3 extends over 14 amino acids. Per the germline V gene, CDR1 is MGHRA and CDR2 is YSYEKL. CDR3 amino acids: CASSRSGANEKLFF. CDR3 coding DNA: TGCGCCAGCAGCCGCTCAGGGGCTAATGAAAAACTGTTTTTT.

The gene calls are TRBV29-1 and TRBJ2-6, with D tentatively TRBD1 (6 bases). Looked up from germline, CDR1 is SQVTM and CDR2 is ANQGSEA. The length of the CDR3 is 15 residues. V was trimmed by 7 bases and J by 0 bases, leaving 13 bases between them. This CDR3 is CSAGQISSGANVLTF. The CDR3 DNA sequence: TGCAGCGCGGGACAAATCAGCTCTGGGGCCAACGTCCTGACTTTC.

The V and J genes are TRBV28 and TRBJ1-5; the D is unclear. V was cut by 5 bases and J by 7 bases, with 18 bases left in between. The CDR3 totals 15 residues. Germline CDR1 and CDR2: MDHEN and SYDVKM. CDR3 coding DNA: TGTGCCAGCAGTCCCTCGGGCGGGAGGTACCAGCCCCAGCATTTT. Amino acid sequence: CASSPSGGRYQPQHF.

This clone was detected only once. The chain couples TRBV7-9 to TRBJ2-1; TRBD2 aligns across 13 bases. Germline-derived CDR1 and CDR2 are SEHNR and FQNEAQ (reference sequence). J gave up 9 bases and V 4 bases, and 6 bases lay outside the gene matches. The CDR3 has 15 residues. In DNA, the CDR3 is TGTGCCAGCAGCTCCGGACTAGCGGGAGTTGCTGAGCAGTTCTTC. Encoded protein: CASSSGLAGVAEQFF.

This clone was counted only a few times. The chain has TRBV9 and TRBJ2-1; 8 nucleotides align to TRBD2. The CDR3 is 16 amino acids. The germline V gene has CDR1 SGDLS and CDR2 YYNGEE. The ends lost 2 bases at V and 9 bases at J; junction bases unmatched: 13. CDR3 sequence: CASSVTGTSFLGEQFF. DNA for the CDR3: TGTGCCAGCAGCGTGACCGGGACTAGTTTTTTAGGTGAGCAGTTCTTC.

This clone was seen more than once but under ten times. This sample includes further DNA sequences coding for the same CDR3. This chain connects TRBV27 to TRBJ2-7; 12 nucleotides agree with TRBD2. This CDR3 contains 14 residues. CDR1 and CDR2 from the germline V gene are MNHEY and SMNVEV (reference sequence). The junction had 2 bases not matched to a gene; V was cut back by 5 bases and J by 3 bases. Here the CDR3 reads CASSLAGGLYEQYF. Here the CDR3 DNA reads TGTGCCAGCAGTCTAGCGGGAGGGCTCTACGAGCAGTACTTC.